This T cell receptor beta chain stems from a study of identical twins. Germline assignment: CDR1 SGHRS and CDR2 YFSETQ. V shed 4 bases and J shed 9 bases, with 23 bases lying between them. CDR3 length: 16 amino acids. This clonotype came up a few times. TCRdb fed the 5' RACE reads into MiXCR, producing one record per CDR3 protein. The sample comprises 700,000 to 950,000 distinct CDR3 sequences, around an eighth of which are singletons, and around 1.6% rests with the top ten. The data were also submitted as part of a second study, on yellow fever vaccine responses in identical twins.

The sequenced sample consisted of PBMCs. This chain connects TRBV5-1 to TRBJ2-1, with D possibly TRBD1 on 7 matching bases. This TCR came from a woman aged 18-30 years in good health. The CDR3 region has the DNA TGCGCCAGCAGCCCCGGCGGGGACAGCACGAACCGTGAGCAGTTCTTC. It specifies CASSPGGDSTNREQFF.